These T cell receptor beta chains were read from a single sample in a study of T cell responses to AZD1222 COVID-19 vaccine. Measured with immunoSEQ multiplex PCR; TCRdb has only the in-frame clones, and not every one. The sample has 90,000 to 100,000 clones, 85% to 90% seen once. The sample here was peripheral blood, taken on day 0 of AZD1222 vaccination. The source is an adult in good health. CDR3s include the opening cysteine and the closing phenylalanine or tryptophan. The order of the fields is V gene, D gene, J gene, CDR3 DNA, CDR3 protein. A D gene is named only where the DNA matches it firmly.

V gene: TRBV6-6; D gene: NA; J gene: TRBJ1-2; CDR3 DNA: TGTGCCAGCAGTTACTCGCGCTACGGGGAGAACTATGGCTACACCTTC; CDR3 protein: CASSYSRYGENYGYTF
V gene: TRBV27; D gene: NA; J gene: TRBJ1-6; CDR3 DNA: TGTGCCAGCAGTTTGGCGGCGACAGGAGATAATTCACCCCTCCACTTT; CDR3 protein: CASSLAATGDNSPLHF
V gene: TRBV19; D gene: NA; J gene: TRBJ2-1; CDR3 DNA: TGTGCCAGTAGTTTGGGATCGGCCAATGAGCAGTTCTTC; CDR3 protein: CASSLGSANEQFF
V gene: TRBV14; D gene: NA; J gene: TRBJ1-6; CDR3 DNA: TGTGCCAGCAGCCAAGACACGGGGGGTCTAACCCTCCACTTT; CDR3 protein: CASSQDTGGLTLHF
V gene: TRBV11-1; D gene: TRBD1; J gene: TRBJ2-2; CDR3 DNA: TGTGCCAGCAGCTTTAGGGACAGTTTTTCCGGGGAGCTGTTTTTT; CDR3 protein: CASSFRDSFSGELFF
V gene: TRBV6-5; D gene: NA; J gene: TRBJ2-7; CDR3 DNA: TGTGCCAGCAGTTACTCGTTTGGGACCACCTACGAGCAGTACTTC; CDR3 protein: CASSYSFGTTYEQYF
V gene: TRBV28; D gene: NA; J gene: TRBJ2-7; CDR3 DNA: TGTGCCAGCAGTTGGGAGGCTAGTAGGGGATACGAGCAGTACTTC; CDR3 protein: CASSWEASRGYEQYF
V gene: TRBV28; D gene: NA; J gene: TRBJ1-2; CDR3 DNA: TGTGCCAGCAGTTTTCTATCAGGACCCTTTCGCTACACCTTC; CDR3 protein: CASSFLSGPFRYTF
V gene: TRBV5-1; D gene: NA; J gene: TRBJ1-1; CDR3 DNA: TGCGCCAGCAGCCTAAAAGGGGTGAACACTGAAGCTTTCTTT; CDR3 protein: CASSLKGVNTEAFF
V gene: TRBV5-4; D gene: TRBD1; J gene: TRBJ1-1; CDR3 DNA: TGTGCCAGCAGCTCGGACAGGGTAACTTTCTTT; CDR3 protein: CASSSDRVTFF
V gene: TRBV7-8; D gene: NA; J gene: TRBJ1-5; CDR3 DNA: TGTGCCAGCAGCTTAGCGGGCACTGGCAATCAGCCCCAGCATTTT; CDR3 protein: CASSLAGTGNQPQHF
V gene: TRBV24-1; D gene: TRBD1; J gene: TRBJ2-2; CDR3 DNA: TGTGCCACCAGCGGAACAACCGTAATGGGGACAGAGTACAGGACCGGGGAGCTGTTTTTT; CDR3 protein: CATSGTTVMGTEYRTGELFF
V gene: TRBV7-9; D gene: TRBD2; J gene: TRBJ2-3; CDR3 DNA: TGTGCCAGCAGCTTATACGAGCGGGAGAAACCAGATACGCAGTATTTT; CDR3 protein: CASSLYEREKPDTQYF